The rows below give T cell receptor beta chains drawn from one sample of a study of CD8+ T cells in alopecia areata. TCRdb keeps only in-frame clones here, not all; method: immunoSEQ multiplex PCR. This table has some 110,000 clones, roughly two fifths appearing once. The specimen sequenced was CD4+ T cells sorted from blood. These receptor sequences come from a human donor with alopecia areata. Both conserved end residues are part of each CDR3. The D gene is left open where the match is weak. Clone size is given for some rows only: seen once, a few or many times, or a class if the clone is expanded.

J gene,clone size,CDR3 length,V gene,D gene,CDR3 DNA,CDR3 protein
TRBJ2-2,NA,15,TRBV30,NA,TGTGCCTGGAGTCTCCCCCCGGTTGGGGGCGGGGAGCTGTTTTTT,CAWSLPPVGGGELFF
TRBJ1-2,NA,14,TRBV7-3,TRBD1,TGTGCCAGCAGCCCACGCGACAGGGGAGGTGGCTACACCTTC,CASSPRDRGGGYTF
TRBJ2-2,NA,15,TRBV2,TRBD2,TGTGCCAGCAGTGAGGGTAGCGGGTACACCGGGGAGCTGTTTTTT,CASSEGSGYTGELFF
TRBJ1-1,NA,14,TRBV6-5,NA,TGTGCCAGCAGTTACTCGAGTGGGTGGACTGAAGCTTTCTTT,CASSYSSGWTEAFF
TRBJ1-6,few,14,TRBV23-1,TRBD1,TGCGCCCTCGAGAGCGCGAGACAGGGTTCACCCCTCCACTTT,CALESARQGSPLHF
TRBJ2-7,NA,15,TRBV11-2,TRBD1,TGTGCCAGCAGCCTTCTACGGGACAGCGCCTACGAGCAGTACTTC,CASSLLRDSAYEQYF
TRBJ1-2,NA,13,TRBV9,NA,TGTGCCAGCAGCGTTGAAGACAGCTATGGCTACACCTTC,CASSVEDSYGYTF
TRBJ1-2,NA,13,TRBV29-1,TRBD1,TGCAGCGCCGGGACAGGGGTATCCAAGGGCTACACCTTC,CSAGTGVSKGYTF
TRBJ1-3,NA,15,TRBV29-1,NA,TGCAGCGTTCTCCAGAAGTTCGGCTCTGGAAACACCATATATTTT,CSVLQKFGSGNTIYF
TRBJ2-5,NA,13,TRBV4-3,TRBD1,TGCGCCAGCAGCCCTAGCAGGGGGGAGACCCAGTACTTC,CASSPSRGETQYF
TRBJ2-5,NA,14,TRBV9,TRBD1,TGTGCCAGCAGCGAGGGACAGGTCCGAGAGACCCAGTACTTC,CASSEGQVRETQYF
TRBJ2-5,NA,12,TRBV30,NA,TGTGCCTGGAGTGGACCGGGGGAGACCCAGTACTTC,CAWSGPGETQYF
TRBJ1-2,once,13,TRBV29-1,NA,TGCAGCGTTGACCCCGGACAGATCTATGGCTGCACCTTC,CSVDPGQIYGCTF
TRBJ2-3,NA,14,TRBV30,TRBD1,TGTGCCTGGAGTACAGGGGGCTCCACAGATACGCAGTATTTT,CAWSTGGSTDTQYF
TRBJ2-5,NA,11,TRBV29-1,NA,TGCAGCGTGTCCCGGGACACACTCCAGTACTTC,CSVSRDTLQYF
TRBJ2-5,medium-sized,13,TRBV5-1,NA,TGCGCCAGCAGCTCCGGACAGCAGGAGACCCAGTACTTC,CASSSGQQETQYF
TRBJ1-4,NA,14,TRBV29-1,TRBD1,TGCAGCGTTGAAGAGGCAGGGGGAATCGGAAAACTGTTTTTT,CSVEEAGGIGKLFF
TRBJ2-7,NA,15,TRBV27,TRBD2,TGTGCCAGCAGTTCGTCACTAGCGGGAGGGCGCGAGCAGTACTTC,CASSSSLAGGREQYF
TRBJ2-3,NA,16,TRBV25-1,NA,TGTGCCAGCAGTGAATTGTCAGGGGGGGGCACAGATACGCAGTATTTT,CASSELSGGGTDTQYF
TRBJ2-1,few,14,TRBV29-1,TRBD1,TGCAGCGTTGGGGGACAGGGGGCTTCTAATGAGCAGTTCTTC,CSVGGQGASNEQFF
TRBJ1-1,few,13,TRBV30,NA,TGTGCCTGGAGTACCTCAGGGGCCACTGAAGCTTTCTTT,CAWSTSGATEAFF
TRBJ2-1,NA,11,TRBV30,NA,TGTGCCTGGAGTGTATTAAATGAGCAGTTCTTC,CAWSVLNEQFF
TRBJ2-1,few,13,TRBV15,TRBD2,TGTGCCACCAGCCCCACAGCGGGGACTGAGCAGTTCTTC,CATSPTAGTEQFF
TRBJ2-1,NA,13,TRBV4-3,NA,TGCGCCAGCAGGAGCGAGAACTACAATGAGCAGTTCTTC,CASRSENYNEQFF
TRBJ2-1,NA,14,TRBV27,TRBD2,TGTGCCTCTTCGCGGACTAGAGGATTCAATGAGCAGTTCTTC,CASSRTRGFNEQFF
TRBJ2-3,few,12,TRBV7-9,NA,TGTGCCAGCAGCTACAGCTCCGATACGCAGTATTTT,CASSYSSDTQYF
TRBJ1-1,NA,13,TRBV7-3,NA,TGTGCCAGCAGCTTAAGCCGGGACGGTGAAGCTTTCTTT,CASSLSRDGEAFF
TRBJ2-5,NA,13,TRBV5-1,TRBD2,TGCGCCAGCAGCCCCGGGAGGGAAGAGACCCAGTACTTC,CASSPGREETQYF
TRBJ2-3,NA,12,TRBV29-1,NA,TGCAGCGTTGAGGAGGCCACAGATACGCAGTATTTT,CSVEEATDTQYF
TRBJ1-4,NA,15,TRBV30,NA,TGTGCCTGGAGAGAGTCGGGCAGGCTAAATGAAAAACTGTTTTTT,CAWRESGRLNEKLFF
TRBJ1-1,NA,14,TRBV29-1,TRBD1,TGCAGCGTGCCGGGACAGGGCTCGGGCACTGAAGCTTTCTTT,CSVPGQGSGTEAFF
TRBJ2-7,NA,14,TRBV6-5,NA,TGTGCCAGCAGTTACCGGAGGAGCTCCTACGAGCAGTACTTC,CASSYRRSSYEQYF
TRBJ2-1,few,16,TRBV7-3,TRBD1,TGTGCCAGCAGCGCCACAGGGGGCGCCGGCTACAATGAGCAGTTCTTC,CASSATGGAGYNEQFF
TRBJ2-5,few,15,TRBV4-1,NA,TGCGCCAGCAGCCAAGACCTGGGGGAGAAAGAGACCCAGTACTTC,CASSQDLGEKETQYF
TRBJ2-7,NA,11,TRBV28,NA,TGTGCCAGCAGTCTCCGACGCGAGCAGTACTTC,CASSLRREQYF
TRBJ1-4,many,15,TRBV7-2,NA,TGTGCCAGCAGCTTATCCCAGGGAGGAGGTGAAAAACTGTTTTTT,CASSLSQGGGEKLFF
TRBJ2-7,few,13,TRBV10-3,NA,TGTGCCATCAGTGAGAGCGCCTCCTACGAGCAGTACTTC,CAISESASYEQYF